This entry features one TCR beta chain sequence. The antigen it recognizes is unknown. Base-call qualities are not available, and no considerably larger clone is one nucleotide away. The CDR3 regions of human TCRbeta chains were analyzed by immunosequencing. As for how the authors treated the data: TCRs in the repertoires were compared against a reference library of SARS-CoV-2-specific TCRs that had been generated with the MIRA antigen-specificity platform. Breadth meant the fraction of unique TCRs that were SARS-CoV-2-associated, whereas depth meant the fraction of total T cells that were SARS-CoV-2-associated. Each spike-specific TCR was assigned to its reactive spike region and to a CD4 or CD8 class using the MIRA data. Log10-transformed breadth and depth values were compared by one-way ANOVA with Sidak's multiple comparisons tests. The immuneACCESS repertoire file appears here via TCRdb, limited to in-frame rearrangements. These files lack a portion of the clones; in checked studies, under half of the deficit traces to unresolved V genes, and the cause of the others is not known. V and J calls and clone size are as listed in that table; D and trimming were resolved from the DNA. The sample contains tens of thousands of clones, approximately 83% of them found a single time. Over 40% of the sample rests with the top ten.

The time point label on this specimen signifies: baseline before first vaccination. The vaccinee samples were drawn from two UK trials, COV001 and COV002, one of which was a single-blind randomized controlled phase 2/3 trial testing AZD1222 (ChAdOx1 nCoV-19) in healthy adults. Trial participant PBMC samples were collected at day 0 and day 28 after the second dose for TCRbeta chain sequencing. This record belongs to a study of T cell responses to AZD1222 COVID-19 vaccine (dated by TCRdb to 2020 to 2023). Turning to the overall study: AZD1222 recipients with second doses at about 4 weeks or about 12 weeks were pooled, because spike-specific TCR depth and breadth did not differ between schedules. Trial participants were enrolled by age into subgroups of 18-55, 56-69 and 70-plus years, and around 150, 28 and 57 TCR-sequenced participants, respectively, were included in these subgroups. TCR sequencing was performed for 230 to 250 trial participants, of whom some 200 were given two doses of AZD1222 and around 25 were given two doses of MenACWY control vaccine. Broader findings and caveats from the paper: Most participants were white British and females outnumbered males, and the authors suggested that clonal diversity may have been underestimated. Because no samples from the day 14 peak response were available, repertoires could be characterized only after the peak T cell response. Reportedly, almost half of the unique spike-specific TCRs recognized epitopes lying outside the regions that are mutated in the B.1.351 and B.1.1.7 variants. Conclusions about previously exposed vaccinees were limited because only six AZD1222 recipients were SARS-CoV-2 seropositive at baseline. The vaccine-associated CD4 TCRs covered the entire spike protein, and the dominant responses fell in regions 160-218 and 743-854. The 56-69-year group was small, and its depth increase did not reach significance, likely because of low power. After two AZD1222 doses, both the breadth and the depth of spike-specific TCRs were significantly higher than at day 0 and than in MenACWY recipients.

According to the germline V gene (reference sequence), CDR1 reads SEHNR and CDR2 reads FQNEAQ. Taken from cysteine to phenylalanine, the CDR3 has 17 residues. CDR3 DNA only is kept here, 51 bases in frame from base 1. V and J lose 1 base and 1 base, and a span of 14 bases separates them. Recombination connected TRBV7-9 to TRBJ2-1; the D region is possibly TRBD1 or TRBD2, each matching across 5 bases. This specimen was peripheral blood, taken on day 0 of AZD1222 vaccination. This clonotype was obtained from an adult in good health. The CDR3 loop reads CASSLGPGRRSYNEQFF. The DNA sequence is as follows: TGTGCCAGCAGCTTAGGACCGGGACGTAGATCCTACAATGAGCAGTTCTTC.